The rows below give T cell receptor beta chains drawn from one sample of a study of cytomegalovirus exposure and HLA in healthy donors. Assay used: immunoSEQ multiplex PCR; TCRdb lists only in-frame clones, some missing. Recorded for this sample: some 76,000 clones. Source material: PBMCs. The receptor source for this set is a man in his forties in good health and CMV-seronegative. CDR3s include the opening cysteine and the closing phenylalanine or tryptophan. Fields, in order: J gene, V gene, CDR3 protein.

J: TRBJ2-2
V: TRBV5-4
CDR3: CASSLRGSGELFF

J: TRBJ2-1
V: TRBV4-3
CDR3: CASSQDWAQRTYNEQFF

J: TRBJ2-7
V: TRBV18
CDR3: CASSAFTSEGDEQYF

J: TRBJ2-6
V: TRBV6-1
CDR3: CASGASGANVLTF

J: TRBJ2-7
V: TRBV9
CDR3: CASSEGGDPKTYEQYF

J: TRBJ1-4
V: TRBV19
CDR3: CASSTQKQGANEKLFF

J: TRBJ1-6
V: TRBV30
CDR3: CAWSGGRTGGSSYNSPLHF

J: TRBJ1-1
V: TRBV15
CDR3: CATSRDEILNTEAFF

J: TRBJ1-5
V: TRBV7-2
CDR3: CASSLDRAQPQHF

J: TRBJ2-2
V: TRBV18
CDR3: CASSPLGLTSGTGELFF

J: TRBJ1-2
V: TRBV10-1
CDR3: CASRLLYSSLLGSGYTF

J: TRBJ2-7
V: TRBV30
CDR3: CAWSVGQGPPYEQYF

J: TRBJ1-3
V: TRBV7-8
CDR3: CASSLATGSGNTIYF

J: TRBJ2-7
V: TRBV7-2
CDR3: CASSHEPGQTYEQYF

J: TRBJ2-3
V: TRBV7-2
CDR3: CASSPRGSGTDTQYF

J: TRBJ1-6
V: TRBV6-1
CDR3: CASSESGAYNSPLHF

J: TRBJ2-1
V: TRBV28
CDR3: CASSRTSGRQYNEQFF

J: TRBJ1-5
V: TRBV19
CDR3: CASSITGNGNQPQHF

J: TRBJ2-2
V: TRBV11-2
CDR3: CASSWSRGTGELFF

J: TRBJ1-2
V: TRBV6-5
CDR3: CASSYTPNYGYTF

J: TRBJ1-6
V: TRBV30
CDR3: CAWSVPWTPYRNYNSPLHF

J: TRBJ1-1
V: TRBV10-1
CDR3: CATTRAGGTEAFF

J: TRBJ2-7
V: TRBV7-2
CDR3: CASSLERQTYEQYF

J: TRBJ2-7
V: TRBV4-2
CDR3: CASSQVLFDEQYF

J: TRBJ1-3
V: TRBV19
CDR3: CASSIARSSGNTIYF